Below, 6 T cell receptor beta chains from the same sample are listed, as sequenced in a study of T cells after yellow fever vaccination. TCRdb re-derived calls from the 5' RACE reads in MiXCR, one entry per CDR3 protein. Among some 110,000 distinct CDR3 sequences, around 8.6% were seen once, and the ten largest hold approximately 24%. This specimen consisted of CD8+ T cells sorted from PBMCs, obtained 45 days after the yellow fever booster vaccination. These receptors were collected from a man aged 25-45 years who received the YFV17D yellow fever vaccine.

Concerning this clonotype itself: A read error may be the cause here, since a much bigger clone is one base away. This sequence joins TRBV25-1 and TRBJ2-1, with 7 bases fitting TRBD2. The V gene's germline CDR1 is MGHDK and CDR2 SYGVNS. The CDR3 totals 15 residues. The V and J ends lost 1 base and 6 bases, in that order; junction bases with no gene match: 6. CDR3 loop: CASSEWDSGRNEQFF. The CDR3 coding sequence is TGTGCCAGCAGTGAATGGGATAGCGGGCGCAATGAGCAGTTCTTC.

The V call is TRBV9, the J call TRBJ2-2; TRBD2 is a possible D gene (6 bases). The CDR3 sequence is 15 residues long. V was shortened by 0 bases and J by 3 bases, with 9 bases between the two germline ends. Germline V gene lookup returns CDR1 SGDLS and CDR2 YYNGEE. Here the CDR3 reads CASSVAGRDTGELFF. In nucleotides, the CDR3 is TGTGCCAGCAGCGTAGCCGGGAGAGACACCGGGGAGCTGTTTTTT.

This clonotype has at least ten counts. The rearrangement uses TRBV11-2 and TRBJ2-7; D not resolved. The V and J ends lost 1 base and 6 bases respectively, with 10 bases between them. The CDR3 contains 13 residues. CDR1 and CDR2 from the germline V gene are SGHAT and FQNNGV. CDR3 nucleotide sequence: TGTGCCAGCAGCTTAGGGGGTAGCCGCGAGCAGTACTTC. Protein: CASSLGGSREQYF.

V is TRBV24-1 and J is TRBJ2-3; 7 bases fit TRBD1. Germline CDR1 is KGHDR and CDR2 is SFDVKD. The ends lost 4 bases at V and 4 bases at J; junction bases unmatched: 7. This CDR3 has 15 residues. CDR3 region: CATSDRRQGSDTQYF. The CDR3 nucleotides are TGTGCCACCAGTGACCGTCGACAGGGTTCAGATACGCAGTATTTT.

This clonotype was counted at least ten times. The chain recombines TRBV29-1 with TRBJ2-1; D unclear. Trimming pared 7 bases from V and 0 bases from J, leaving 13 bases between. The CDR3 consists of 14 residues. CDR1 and CDR2 (germline): SQVTM, ANQGSEA. In DNA form, the CDR3 reads TGCAGCGCCCCCTCACTGAGCTCCTACAATGAGCAGTTCTTC. Translated, it gives CSAPSLSSYNEQFF.

This clonotype was detected ten times or more. The V gene is TRBV27, the J gene TRBJ2-4; the D is unclear. From germline, CDR1 is MNHEY and CDR2 SMNVEV (reference sequence). Trimming pared 6 bases from V and 6 bases from J, leaving 6 bases between. This CDR3 comprises 11 residues. Written as DNA, the CDR3 is TGTGCCAGCAGCTTGGGAAACATTCAGTACTTC. Translated, it gives CASSLGNIQYF.